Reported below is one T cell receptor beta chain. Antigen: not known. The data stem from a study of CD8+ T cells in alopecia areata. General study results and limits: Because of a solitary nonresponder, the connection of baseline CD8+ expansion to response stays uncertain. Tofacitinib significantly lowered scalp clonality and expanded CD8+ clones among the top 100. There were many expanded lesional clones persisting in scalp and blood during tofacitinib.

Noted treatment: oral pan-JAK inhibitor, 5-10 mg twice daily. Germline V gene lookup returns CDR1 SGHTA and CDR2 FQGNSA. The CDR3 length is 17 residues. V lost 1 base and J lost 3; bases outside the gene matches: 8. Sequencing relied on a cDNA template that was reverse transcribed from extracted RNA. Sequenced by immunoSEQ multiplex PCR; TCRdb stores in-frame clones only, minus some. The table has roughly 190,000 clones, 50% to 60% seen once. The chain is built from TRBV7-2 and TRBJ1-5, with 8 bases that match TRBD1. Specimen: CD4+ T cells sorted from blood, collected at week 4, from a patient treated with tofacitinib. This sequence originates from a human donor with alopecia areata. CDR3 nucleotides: TGTGCCAGCAGCTTAGGGCAGGGGGCAAGTTTCAATCAGCCCCAGCATTTT. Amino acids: CASSLGQGASFNQPQHF.